A single sample is the source of the 16 T cell receptor beta chains below, sequenced in a study of blood T cell repertoires in COVID-19. Using immunoSEQ multiplex PCR, the repertoire was profiled, and TCRdb retains in-frame clones only, with some absent. The sample shows 100,000 to 150,000 clones, around 88% of them seen only once. Sequenced input: peripheral blood. The receptor source for this set is a man in his fifties with acute or convalescent COVID-19.

The chain recombines TRBV5-1 with TRBJ1-4; a weak D match, TRBD1 (6 bases). The CDR3 runs 14 residues. Germline CDR1 SGHRS, CDR2 YFSETQ. V lost 4 bases and J 7 bases, leaving 14 bases between the germline ends. The CDR3, as DNA: TGCGCCAGCAGCCAGACGACAGGTAGTGAAAAACTGTTTTTT. The encoded protein is CASSQTTGSEKLFF.

This chain uses TRBV5-1 with TRBJ1-3; a possible D gene is TRBD1 (5 bases). CDR1 and CDR2 from the germline V gene are SGHRS and YFSETQ. This CDR3 contains 15 residues. V was pared by 4 bases and J by 3 bases, with 14 bases between. The CDR3 loop is CASSVEGRGGNTIYF. CDR3 sequence (DNA): TGCGCCAGCAGCGTGGAGGGGCGCGGTGGAAACACCATATATTTT.

J is TRBJ1-2 and V is TRBV4-1; TRBD1 agrees at 12 bases. Per germline, CDR1 MGHRA and CDR2 YSYEKL. V shed 3 bases and J 8 bases; nucleotides not matched to a gene: 10. The CDR3 has 16 residues. CDR3 loop: CASSHPGQGARWGYTF. CDR3 nucleotides: TGCGCCAGCAGCCACCCGGGACAGGGGGCTCGGTGGGGCTACACCTTC.

This chain uses TRBV28 with TRBJ1-1, with 9 nucleotides matching TRBD1. CDR1 is MDHEN and CDR2 is SYDVKM in the germline V gene. Unmatched junction bases numbered 8, after V lost 5 bases and J lost 1 base. CDR3 length: 16 amino acids. CDR3 sequence: CASSPAVGQGNTEAFF. DNA of the CDR3: TGTGCCAGCAGTCCCGCGGTGGGACAGGGGAACACTGAAGCTTTCTTT.

This clone occurred once. The V gene is TRBV12-3 or TRBV12-4, the J gene TRBJ2-1; D gene unclear. This CDR3 spans 13 amino acids. With 1 base removed from V and 7 bases from J, the gap between germline ends came to 8 bases. The CDR3 is CASSLGHRNEQFF. The CDR3 nucleotides read TGTGCCAGCAGTTTAGGCCATCGGAATGAGCAGTTCTTC.

CDR3 in amino acids: CAVGQQLYEQYF. The DNA of the CDR3 is TGTGCCGTCGGACAGCAACTATACGAGCAGTACTTC. The genes are TRBV10-3 and TRBJ2-7; maybe TRBD1 (6 bases). This CDR3 comprises 12 residues. CDR1 is ENHRY, CDR2 SYGVKD, per germline. V gave up 11 bases and J gave up 4 bases, with 15 bases separating them.

The CDR3 DNA sequence: TGCGCCAGCAGCCTTGGGAGTCACACTGAAGCTTTCTTT. The encoded protein is CASSLGSHTEAFF. The chain couples TRBV5-1 to TRBJ1-1; the D is unclear. Germline V lookup: CDR1 SGHRS, CDR2 YFSETQ. This CDR3 spans 13 amino acids. V was cut by 4 bases and J by 3 bases, with 10 bases left in between.

V gene TRBV15 combines with J gene TRBJ1-2; D gene ambiguous. Per germline, CDR1 LNHNV and CDR2 YYDKDF (reference sequence). Between the trimmed V and J ends, which lost 3 bases and 8 bases, there was a span of 13 bases. CDR3 length equals 13 residues. The chain's CDR3 is CATSSSSRGGYTF. The DNA of the CDR3 is TGTGCCACCAGCAGCAGTAGTCGAGGAGGCTACACCTTC.

V gene TRBV5-4 combines with J gene TRBJ1-1, with 11 bases aligning to TRBD1. This CDR3 has 15 amino acids. V was pared by 3 bases and J by 3 bases, with 4 bases of the junction left unmatched. Germline CDR1 SGHNT, CDR2 YYREEE (reference sequence). The CDR3 DNA follows: TGTGCCAGCAGCTCGCCGGGACAGGGGGACACTGAAGCTTTCTTT. Protein sequence: CASSSPGQGDTEAFF.

The gene calls are TRBV15 and TRBJ2-7, with D maybe TRBD2 (6 bases). V was clipped by 1 base and J by 0 bases, with 13 bases between them. From germline, CDR1 is LNHNV and CDR2 YYDKDF (reference sequence). The CDR3 loop spans 16 amino acids. Here the CDR3 reads CATSRGRGASSYEQYF. The CDR3 bases are TGTGCCACCAGCAGAGGTCGCGGGGCGAGCTCCTACGAGCAGTACTTC.

The V gene is TRBV5-1, the J gene TRBJ1-2, with 8 bases that match TRBD1. Germline loops: CDR1 SGHRS, CDR2 YFSETQ. J gave up 2 bases and V 4 bases, and 1 base lay outside the gene matches. The CDR3 is made up of 13 amino acids. Written as DNA, the CDR3 is TGCGCCAGCAGCCGGGACAGGAACTATGGCTACACCTTC. It translates to CASSRDRNYGYTF.

The chain is built from TRBV4-1 and TRBJ1-1; D remains ambiguous. The V end lost 2 bases, the J end lost 6 bases, and 16 bases lay between the germline ends. The CDR3 totals 15 residues. CDR1 is MGHRA, CDR2 YSYEKL, per germline. The CDR3 here is CASSQTPHREAEAFF. DNA of the CDR3: TGCGCCAGCAGCCAAACCCCACACCGGGAAGCTGAAGCTTTCTTT.

This clone was observed once. The rearrangement uses TRBV15 and TRBJ2-1, with a tentative D call TRBD2 (5 bases). With 1 base removed from V and 9 bases from J, the gap between germline ends came to 10 bases. Germline CDR1 reads LNHNV; CDR2 reads YYDKDF (reference sequence). The CDR3 totals 13 residues. CDR3 sequence reads: CATSRGTEGEQFF. CDR3 DNA sequence: TGTGCCACCAGCAGAGGGACCGAGGGTGAGCAGTTCTTC.

V gene TRBV28 combines with J gene TRBJ1-1, with D unclear. The CDR3 loop spans 14 amino acids. Germline V gene data show CDR1 as MDHEN and CDR2 as SYDVKM. Trimming cost V 7 bases and J 1 base, with 13 bases left between them. CDR3 sequence reads: CASKEGTGNTEAFF. CDR3 bases: TGTGCCAGCAAAGAAGGCACGGGGAACACTGAAGCTTTCTTT.

The CDR3 sequence is CASKEQGRSPLHF. The DNA for the CDR3 is TGCGCCAGCAAAGAACAGGGGAGATCACCCCTCCACTTT. The chain couples TRBV5-1 to TRBJ1-6, with 7 bases fitting TRBD1. Unmatched junction bases numbered 7, after V lost 6 bases and J lost 10 bases. The germline V gene encodes CDR1 SGHRS and CDR2 YFSETQ. The CDR3 is 13 amino acids.

This clone has more than one count but fewer than ten. The V gene is TRBV6-6, the J gene TRBJ1-1; possibly TRBD1 for D (5 bases). Trimming took off 0 bases at V and 0 bases at J, with 8 bases between the two ends. The length of the CDR3 is 15 residues. Germline assignment: CDR1 MNHNY and CDR2 SVGAGI (reference sequence). For the CDR3, the DNA is TGTGCCAGCAGTTACTCGGGGGGAATGAACACTGAAGCTTTCTTT. It codes for CASSYSGGMNTEAFF.